Presented here are 8 T cell receptor beta chains from one specimen sequenced in a study of T cell responses to AZD1222 COVID-19 vaccine. Assay: immunoSEQ multiplex PCR; the TCRdb copy retains only in-frame clones and omits some. The repertoire consists of 65,000 to 85,000 clones, with around nine tenths occurring once and the leading ten covering approximately 10%. The material sequenced was peripheral blood, taken on day 0 of AZD1222 vaccination. These receptors all stem from an adult in good health.

This clone was seen more than once but under ten times. The chain employs TRBV2 and TRBJ1-6; tentatively, D is TRBD1 (6 bases). Germline CDR1 reads SNHLY; CDR2 reads FYNNEI. This CDR3 region has 15 residues. The V end lost 6 bases, the J end lost 5 bases, and 14 bases lay between the germline ends. The CDR3 sequence: CASSPPGHNNSPLHF. CDR3 DNA: TGTGCCAGCAGCCCCCCGGGACATAATAATTCACCCCTCCACTTT.

The chain employs TRBV7-2 and TRBJ2-3; 8 bases fit TRBD2. Germline lookup yields CDR1 SGHTA and CDR2 FQGNSA. CDR3 length: 17 amino acids. The junction had 7 bases not matched to a gene; V was cut back by 1 base and J by 1 base. CDR3 bases: TGTGCCAGCAGCTTAGTAAGAGCGGGAGTTGGCACAGATACGCAGTATTTT. Amino acids: CASSLVRAGVGTDTQYF.

In nucleotides, the CDR3 is TGTGCCAGCAGTTTTGTCCATAACTATGGCTACACCTTC. Protein sequence: CASSFVHNYGYTF. The genes are TRBV27 and TRBJ1-2; unclear D gene. Trimming removed 3 bases from V and 1 base from J, with 6 bases in between. Germline CDR1 is MNHEY and CDR2 is SMNVEV (reference sequence). CDR3 length equals 13 residues.

This clone is a singleton in its sample. The chain couples TRBV3-1 (or the pseudogene TRBV3-2) to TRBJ2-7; 11 nucleotides match TRBD2. The CDR3 spans 14 residues. V shed 5 bases and J 3 bases; nucleotides not matched to a gene: 3. Germline CDR1 reads LGHDT; CDR2 reads YNNKEL (reference sequence). DNA for the CDR3: TGTGCCAGCAGCTCCACTAGCGGGAGCTACGAGCAGTACTTC. Protein sequence: CASSSTSGSYEQYF.

This chain joins TRBV6-5 and TRBJ2-7, with a weak D call TRBD1 (5 bases). Germline V gives CDR1 MNHEY, CDR2 SVGAGI. The V and J ends lost 2 bases and 6 bases respectively, with 14 bases between them. The CDR3 runs to 14 residues. This CDR3 reads CASSYDAGPSEQYV. CDR3 nucleotide sequence: TGTGCCAGCAGTTACGATGCAGGGCCGAGCGAGCAGTACGTC.

V and J are TRBV5-8 and TRBJ2-2, with D maybe TRBD2 (5 bases). The CDR3 has 17 amino acids. Trimming cost V 4 bases and J 1 base, with 17 bases left between them. CDR1 is SGHTS and CDR2 is YDEGEE in the germline V gene. The CDR3 region has the DNA TGTGCCAGCAGCCCATCCCGTGAGGGCAGGAACACCGGGGAGCTGTTTTTT. This encodes CASSPSREGRNTGELFF.

This clone is medium-sized by share. This rearrangement joins TRBV9 to TRBJ1-6; no firm D call. V lost 1 base to trimming and J lost 7 bases, with 21 bases between them. Germline CDR1 reads SGDLS; CDR2 reads YYNGEE. This CDR3 is built from 18 residues. The CDR3 DNA is TGTGCCAGCAGCGTATCGGTCTTGGAGGGCTCTGGAAATTCACCCCTCCACTTT. Residues: CASSVSVLEGSGNSPLHF.

The J gene is TRBJ2-3, the V gene TRBV7-8; D unresolved. The CDR3 contains 13 residues. Germline lookup yields CDR1 SGHVS and CDR2 FQNEAQ. V lost 7 bases and J 7 bases, leaving 15 bases between the germline ends. In DNA form, the CDR3 reads TGTGCCAGCAAAATACCTCTGGGGAATACGCAGTATTTT. It specifies CASKIPLGNTQYF.